This TCR beta chain originates from a study of shared clonotypes between healthy human individuals. The sample holds a few counts of this clone. The antigen is unknown. Study results and limitations: An effect of sequencing depth on clonotype sharing among donors was expected.

Deep level was the assay's run setting. Only in-frame clones appear in the TCRdb table, and some are missing; sequencing was by immunoSEQ multiplex PCR. The sample gives approximately 2,000,000 clones, approximately 90% of which show up once; 0.3% to 0.4% is in the top ten. The CDR3 has 15 amino acids. Germline CDR1 and CDR2: LGHNA and YNFKEQ. Deletions cut 4 bases from V and 0 bases from J, with 10 bases between. V and J are TRBV4-2 and TRBJ1-3; a possible D gene is TRBD1 (5 bases). The clonotype comes from a man aged 18 to 29 in good health. Some clones in this sample may be carry-over from other donors' samples. The specimen was naive CD4+ T cells from PBMCs. Documented subset: CD45RA+ positively selected. CDR3 protein: CASSLRQSSGNTIYF. CDR3 coding DNA: TGTGCCAGCAGCCTGAGACAGAGCTCTGGAAACACCATATATTTT.